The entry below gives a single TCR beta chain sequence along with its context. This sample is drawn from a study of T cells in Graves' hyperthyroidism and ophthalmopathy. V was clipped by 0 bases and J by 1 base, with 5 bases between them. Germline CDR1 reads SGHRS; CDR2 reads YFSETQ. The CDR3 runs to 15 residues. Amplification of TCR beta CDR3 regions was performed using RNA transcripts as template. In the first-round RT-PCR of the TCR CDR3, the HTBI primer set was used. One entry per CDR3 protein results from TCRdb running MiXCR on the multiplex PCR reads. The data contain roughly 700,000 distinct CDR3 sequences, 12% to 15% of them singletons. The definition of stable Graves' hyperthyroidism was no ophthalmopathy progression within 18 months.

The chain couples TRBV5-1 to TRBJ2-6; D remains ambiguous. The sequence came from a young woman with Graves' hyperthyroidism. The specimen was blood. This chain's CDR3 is CASSLVESGANVLTF. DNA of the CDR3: TGCGCCAGCAGCTTGGTGGAGTCTGGGGCCAACGTCCTGACTTTC.